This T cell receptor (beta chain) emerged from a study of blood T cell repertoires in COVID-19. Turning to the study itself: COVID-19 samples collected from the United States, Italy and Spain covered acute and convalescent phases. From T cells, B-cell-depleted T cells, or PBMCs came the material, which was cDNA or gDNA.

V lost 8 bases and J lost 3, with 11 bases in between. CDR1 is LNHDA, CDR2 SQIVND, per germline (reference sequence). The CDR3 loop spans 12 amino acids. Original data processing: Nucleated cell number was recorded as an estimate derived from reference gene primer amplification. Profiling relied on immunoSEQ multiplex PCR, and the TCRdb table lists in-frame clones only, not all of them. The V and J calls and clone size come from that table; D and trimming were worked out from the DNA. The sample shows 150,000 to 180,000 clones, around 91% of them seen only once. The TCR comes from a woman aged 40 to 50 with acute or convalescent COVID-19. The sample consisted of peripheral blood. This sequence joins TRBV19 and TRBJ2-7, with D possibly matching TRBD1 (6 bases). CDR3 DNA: TGTGCCAGTTCCAGGGGAAACTACGAGCAGTACTTC. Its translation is CASSRGNYEQYF. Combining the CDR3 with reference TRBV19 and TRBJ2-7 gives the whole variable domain DGGITQSPKYLFRKEGQNVTLSCEQNLNHDAMYWYRQDPGQGLRLIYYSQIVNDFQKGDIAEGYSVSREKKESFPLTVTSAQKNPTAFYLCASSRGNYEQYFGPGTRLTVT.